The next 5 T cell receptor beta chains were all read from a single sample in a study of blood T cell repertoires in COVID-19. The table came from immunoSEQ multiplex PCR; TCRdb's copy has only in-frame clones and leaves some out. This sample yields 120,000 to 150,000 clones, of which approximately 78% are seen a single time; around 4% belongs to the top ten. Sequencing was performed on peripheral blood. The receptors shown here come from an elderly woman with acute or convalescent COVID-19.

The chain has TRBV11-2 and TRBJ2-2; D might be TRBD1 (5 bases). Germline V gene lookup returns CDR1 SGHAT and CDR2 FQNNGV. CDR3 size: 16 residues. The ends were cut back, 2 bases at V and 3 bases at J, with 13 bases in the middle. In DNA, the CDR3 is TGTGCCAGCAGCTTATATCCAGGGTTGGACACCGGGGAGCTGTTTTTT. Amino acids: CASSLYPGLDTGELFF. The full variable domain, rest sourced from reference TRBV11-2 and TRBJ2-2, is EAGVAQSPRYKIIEKRQSVAFWCNPISGHATLYWYQQILGQGPKLLIQFQNNGVVDDSQLPKDRFSAERLKGVDSTLKIQPAKLEDSAVYLCASSLYPGLDTGELFFGEGSRLTVL.

The genes are TRBV4-1 and TRBJ2-7; D not certain. The CDR3 has 15 residues. Deletions cut 6 bases from V and 3 bases from J, with 18 bases between. Germline V CDR1 and CDR2: MGHRA, YSYEKL. The CDR3 protein is CASSRSFDKYYEQYF. The CDR3 DNA is TGCGCCAGCAGTCGGTCGTTTGATAAATACTACGAGCAGTACTTC.

This clone was found a few times. The J gene is TRBJ1-4, the V gene TRBV28, with 9 bases identical to TRBD1. After removal of 7 bases from V and 7 bases from J, the junction contained 10 bases not matched to a gene. CDR3 length: 15 amino acids. The germline V gene has CDR1 MDHEN and CDR2 SYDVKM. The DNA for the CDR3 is TGTGCCAGCATCAGAACCGGGACAGGGATTGAAAAACTGTTTTTT. The encoded protein is CASIRTGTGIEKLFF. Supplemented by reference TRBV28 and TRBJ1-4, the full variable domain reads DVKVTQSSRYLVKRTGEKVFLECVQDMDHENMFWYRQDPGLGLRLIYFSYDVKMKEKGDIPEGYSVSREKKERFSLILESASTNQTSMYLCASIRTGTGIEKLFFGSGTQLSVL.

Only one count was recorded for this clone. The gene calls are TRBV18 and TRBJ2-7; weak D call: TRBD2 (6 bases). Trimming shortened V by 8 bases and J by 5 bases, and 10 bases separated the two germline ends. The CDR3 covers 11 residues. CDR1 is KGHSH and CDR2 is LQKENI in the germline V gene. CDR3 sequence reads: CASRRGDEQYF. For the CDR3, the DNA is TGTGCCAGCCGACGCGGGGACGAGCAGTACTTC.

This chain uses TRBV5-1 with TRBJ2-7, with a possible D match to TRBD1 (6 bases). This CDR3 spans 14 amino acids. Trimming took off 1 base at V and 3 bases at J, with 11 bases between the two ends. Per germline, CDR1 SGHRS and CDR2 YFSETQ. This CDR3 reads CASSLTGLHYEQYF. The CDR3 DNA reads TGCGCCAGCAGCTTGACAGGGCTACACTACGAGCAGTACTTC. The complete variable domain, with remaining parts taken from reference TRBV5-1 and TRBJ2-7, reads KAGVTQTPRYLIKTRGQQVTLSCSPISGHRSVSWYQQTPGQGLQFLFEYFSETQRNKGNFPGRFSGRQFSNSRSEMNVSTLELGDSALYLCASSLTGLHYEQYFGPGTRLTVT.